The present TCR beta chain was sequenced within a study of response to subunit inactivated influenza vaccine. A few counts support this clonotype. What it binds is unknown. The CDR3 length is 16 residues. Per germline, CDR1 SGHTA and CDR2 FQGNSA. Trimming took 5 bases from V and 1 from J, leaving 18 bases between them. The study, taken as a whole, reports: It was suggested by the authors that few new T cells are recruited by each seasonal influenza vaccination.

TCRdb redid the calling of the RT-PCR reads with MiXCR, one entry per CDR3 protein. In the table there are over 150,000 distinct CDR3 sequences, around a tenth of which are singletons. The sequence was collected from a man aged 50 or older who received an inactivated influenza vaccine. The chain employs TRBV7-2 and TRBJ2-7; D may match TRBD1 or TRBD2 (5 bases each). The sample here was non-naive T cells sorted from PBMCs, taken on the day of vaccination. In DNA, the CDR3 is TGTGCCAGCAGCCACCGCGAGGGGTTTAGTTCCTACGAGCAGTACTTC. Residues: CASSHREGFSSYEQYF.